This is a list of T cell receptor beta chains from one sample in a study of T-cell reconstitution after alpha-beta-depleted transplantation in children. One entry per CDR3 protein, called by TCRdb with MiXCR from the PCR reads. This sample has 530,000 or so distinct CDR3 sequences, with roughly 30% found just once. The sample was PBMCs, taken before TCRalphabeta/CD19-depleted stem cell transplant. The receptors come from a boy less than two years old with Wiskott-Aldrich syndrome, due to receive a stem cell transplant. Both conserved end residues are part of each CDR3. A D gene is named only where the DNA matches it firmly. A clone size is listed for some rows: how often the clone was seen (once, few, many), or a class if it is expanded.

abundance	v_gene	d_gene	j_gene	CDR3nt	CDR3aa
NA	TRBV9	NA	TRBJ2-1	TGTGCCAGCAGCGTAACCGGACTGTACAATGAGCAGTTCTTC	CASSVTGLYNEQFF
few	TRBV7-2	NA	TRBJ2-7	TGTGCCAGCAGCTTAGAACACTCCTACGAGCAGTACTTC	CASSLEHSYEQYF
NA	TRBV5-1	NA	TRBJ2-1	TGCGCCAGCAGGAAACTAGGTAGCTCCTACAATGAGCAGTTCTTC	CASRKLGSSYNEQFF
few	TRBV28	NA	TRBJ2-7	TGTGCCAGCAGTTTATTCCTTGGGGTTGGCAGACCCTTGGCCTACGAGCAGTACTTC	CASSLFLGVGRPLAYEQYF
NA	TRBV5-1	TRBD1	TRBJ2-3	TGCGCCAGCGCCGATAGGGGTGACAGGGGGCGCAGGACAGATACGCAGTATTTT	CASADRGDRGRRTDTQYF
NA	TRBV20-1	TRBD2	TRBJ2-1	TGCAGTGCTAGCTGGCTAGCGGCCTACAATGAGCAGTTCTTC	CSASWLAAYNEQFF
few	TRBV5-1	TRBD1	TRBJ1-2	TGCGCCAGCAGCTTGGGGGCGACAGGGTCGGCCTATGGCTACACCTTC	CASSLGATGSAYGYTF
NA	TRBV10-3	TRBD2	TRBJ2-7	TGTGCCATCAGTGAGTTTTTAGCGGGAGTCACCTACGAGCAGTACTTC	CAISEFLAGVTYEQYF
NA	TRBV10-3	NA	TRBJ2-7	TGTGCCACCGGGGGCAATTTCTACGAGCAGTACTTC	CATGGNFYEQYF
NA	TRBV5-1	NA	TRBJ1-1	TGCGCCAGCAGCGCCTCCCCAGGGGTCACTGAAGCTTTCTTT	CASSASPGVTEAFF
few	TRBV12-3/TRBV12-4	NA	TRBJ2-7	TGTGCCAGCACCCGTGGCGGCGAGCAGTACTTC	CASTRGGEQYF
NA	TRBV7-1	TRBD1	TRBJ2-7	TGTGCCAGCAGTCCTAACCGGGACAGTTCTATTGGATTC	CASSPNRDSSIGF
few	TRBV12-3/TRBV12-4	NA	TRBJ2-7	TGTGCCAGCAGCGAGACAGGCTCGCCCTACGAGCAGTACTTC	CASSETGSPYEQYF
NA	TRBV5-1	TRBD2	TRBJ2-1	TGCGCCAGCAGCGGACCTAGCGGGAGGGTGTTCCGCAATGAGCAGTTCTTC	CASSGPSGRVFRNEQFF
NA	TRBV5-1	TRBD2	TRBJ2-5	TGCGCCAGCAGCTTAATAGCGGGAGGTACGGGAGAGACCCAGTACTTC	CASSLIAGGTGETQYF
NA	TRBV19	TRBD1	TRBJ2-7	TGTGCCAGTAGTGTGGGACAGGATAACTCCTACGAGCAGTACTTC	CASSVGQDNSYEQYF
few	TRBV7-6	NA	TRBJ2-5	TGTGCCAGCAGCCCCCGTTTTAGTAGCGGACAAGAGACCCAGTACTTC	CASSPRFSSGQETQYF
few	TRBV15	NA	TRBJ2-5	TGTGCCACCAGCAGAGACCCGGGCTTGAGAGAGACCCAGTACTTC	CATSRDPGLRETQYF
few	TRBV5-6	NA	TRBJ2-1	TGTGCCAGCAGCCGGACGGGGGGCGCAGTAAATGAGCAGTTCTTC	CASSRTGGAVNEQFF
few	TRBV9	NA	TRBJ2-1	TGTGCCAGCAGCACCCTTATGGGTGAGCAGTTCTTC	CASSTLMGEQFF
few	TRBV12-3/TRBV12-4	NA	TRBJ2-3	TGTGCCAGCAGTAGGACGGCTAGCACAGATACGCAGTATTTT	CASSRTASTDTQYF
few	TRBV4-1	NA	TRBJ2-3	TGCGCCAGCAGCCAAGCTAGATTCTACGATACGCAGTATTTT	CASSQARFYDTQYF